This T cell receptor (beta chain) derives from a study of CD8 T cells in Susac syndrome. With random hexamers, reverse transcription was performed on 0.5 to 1 ug of RNA. The amplification used immunoSEQ multiplex PCR on TCR beta CDR3; it spanned 54 Vbeta and 13 Jbeta. TCRdb passed the immunoSEQ multiplex PCR reads through MiXCR, listing each CDR3 protein once. Among 180,000 or so distinct CDR3 sequences listed, 90% to 95% were seen once. The V gene end was trimmed by 10 bases and the J gene end by 4 bases; junction bases not matched to a gene: 4. Germline CDR1 reads MNHEY; CDR2 reads SVGEGT. This CDR3 is 11 amino acids long.

The specimen was CD4+ T cells from PBMCs. The chain recombines TRBV6-2 or TRBV6-3 with TRBJ2-7, with 7 bases that match TRBD1. This receptor was obtained from a human donor with multiple sclerosis. Here the CDR3 reads CATWDRYEQYF. The CDR3 DNA follows: TGTGCCACCTGGGACAGATACGAGCAGTACTTC.